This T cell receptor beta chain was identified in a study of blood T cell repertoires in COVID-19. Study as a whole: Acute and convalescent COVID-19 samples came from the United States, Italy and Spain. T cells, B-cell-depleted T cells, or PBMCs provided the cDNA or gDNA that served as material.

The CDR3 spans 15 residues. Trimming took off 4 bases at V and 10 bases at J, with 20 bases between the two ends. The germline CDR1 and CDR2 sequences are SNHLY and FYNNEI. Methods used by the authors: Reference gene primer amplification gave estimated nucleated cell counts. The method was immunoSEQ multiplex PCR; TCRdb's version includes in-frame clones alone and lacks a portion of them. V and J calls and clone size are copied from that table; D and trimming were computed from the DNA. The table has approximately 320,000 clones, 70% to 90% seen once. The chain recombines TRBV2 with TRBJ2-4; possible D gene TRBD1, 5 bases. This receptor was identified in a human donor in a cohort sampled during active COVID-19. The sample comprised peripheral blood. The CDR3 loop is CASSGPGRALGIQYF. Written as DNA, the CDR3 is TGTGCCAGCAGTGGTCCGGGCAGGGCCCTCGGAATTCAGTACTTC.